This T cell receptor (beta chain) was identified during a study of shared clonotypes between healthy human individuals. Study at large: There were three CD4 naive, three CD4 memory, two CD8 naive and one CD8 memory plates per donor. Whole-study findings and limits: Generally, naive subsets (rather than memory subsets) showed larger estimated richness.

CDR1 is SNHLY and CDR2 is FYNNEI in the germline V gene. The CDR3 is 13 amino acids. Trimming pared 7 bases from V and 3 bases from J, leaving 10 bases between. On this clone itself: The antigen is not known.

As processed by the authors: ImmunoSEQ only sent back junction sequences with no quality scores, so filtering was done differently. Only in-frame clones appear in the TCRdb table, and some are missing; sequencing was by immunoSEQ multiplex PCR. V and J calls and clone size are given by that table; D and trimming were obtained from the DNA. The data hold roughly 1.5 million clones, with approximately 98% observed a single time. The donor cohort consisted entirely of Caucasian adults residing in Nashville, Tennessee. The rearrangement uses TRBV2 and TRBJ1-3, with D possibly TRBD1 on 6 matching bases. The TCR sequence derives from a man aged 30 to 45 in good health. The sequenced material came from naive CD4+ T cells sorted from blood. Subset meaning: CD45RA+ positively selected. CDR3: CASTQDSGNTIYF. CDR3 in DNA: TGTGCCAGCACTCAGGACAGTGGAAACACCATATATTTT. Combining the CDR3 with reference TRBV2 and TRBJ1-3 gives the whole variable domain EPEVTQTPSHQVTQMGQEVILRCVPISNHLYFYWYRQILGQKVEFLVSFYNNEISEKSEIFDDQFSVERPDGSNFTLKIRSTKLEDSAMYFCASTQDSGNTIYFGEGSWLTVV.